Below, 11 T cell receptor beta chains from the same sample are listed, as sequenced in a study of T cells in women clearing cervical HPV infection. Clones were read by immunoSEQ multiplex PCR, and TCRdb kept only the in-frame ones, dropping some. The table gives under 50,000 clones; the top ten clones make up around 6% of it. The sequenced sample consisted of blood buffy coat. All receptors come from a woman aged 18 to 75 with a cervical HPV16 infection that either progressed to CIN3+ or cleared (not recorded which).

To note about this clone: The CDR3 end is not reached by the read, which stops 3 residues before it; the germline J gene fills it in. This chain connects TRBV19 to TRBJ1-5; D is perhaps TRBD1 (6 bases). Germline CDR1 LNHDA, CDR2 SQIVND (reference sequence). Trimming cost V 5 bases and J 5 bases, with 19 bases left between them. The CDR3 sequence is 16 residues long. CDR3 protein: CASSSHKTGNYQPQHF. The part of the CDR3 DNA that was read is TGTGCCAGTAGTTCTCATAAAACAGGGAATTATCAGCCC.

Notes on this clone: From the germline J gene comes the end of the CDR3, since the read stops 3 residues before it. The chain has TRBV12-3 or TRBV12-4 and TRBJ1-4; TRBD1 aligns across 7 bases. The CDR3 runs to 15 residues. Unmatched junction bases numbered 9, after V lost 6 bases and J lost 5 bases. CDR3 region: CASRPGTATNEKLFF. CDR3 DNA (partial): TGTGCCAGCAGACCCGGGACAGCGACAAATGAAAAA.

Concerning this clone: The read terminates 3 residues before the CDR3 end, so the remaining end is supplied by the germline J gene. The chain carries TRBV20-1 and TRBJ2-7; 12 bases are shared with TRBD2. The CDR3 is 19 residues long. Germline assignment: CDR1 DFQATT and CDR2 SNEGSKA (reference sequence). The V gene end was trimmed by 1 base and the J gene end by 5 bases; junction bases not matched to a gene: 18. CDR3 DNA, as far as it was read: TGCAGTGCTAGAGCCTTATTAGCTAGCGGGGGGGGCAGGGGAAACGAG. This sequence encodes CSARALLASGGGRGNE. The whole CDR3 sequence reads CSARALLASGGGRGNEQYF.

The part of the CDR3 DNA that was read is TGCGCCAGCAGCTTCGGATCGGGTGGAGAGACC. Translating gives CASSFGSGGET. The full CDR3 sequence reads CASSFGSGGETQYF. V usage is TRBV5-1 and J usage is TRBJ2-5; D gene uncertain. The read is 3 residues too short to cover the CDR3 end, so that end is filled in from the germline J gene. Germline V gives CDR1 SGHRS, CDR2 YFSETQ. The CDR3 sequence is 14 residues long. V dropped 2 bases and J dropped 4 bases, with 12 bases sitting between them.

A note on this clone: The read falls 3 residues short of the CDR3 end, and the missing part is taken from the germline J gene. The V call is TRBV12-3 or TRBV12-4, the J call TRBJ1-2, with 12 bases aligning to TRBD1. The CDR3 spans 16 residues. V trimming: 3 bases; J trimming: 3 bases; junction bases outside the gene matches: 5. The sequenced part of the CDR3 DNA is TGTGCCAGCAGTTTGACCGGGACAGGGGGCCACTATGGC. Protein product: CASSLTGTGGHYG. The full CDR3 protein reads CASSLTGTGGHYGYTF.

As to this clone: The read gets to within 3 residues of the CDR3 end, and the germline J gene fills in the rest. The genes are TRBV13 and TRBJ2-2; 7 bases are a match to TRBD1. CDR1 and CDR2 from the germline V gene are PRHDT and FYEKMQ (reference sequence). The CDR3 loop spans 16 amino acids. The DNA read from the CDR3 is TGTGCCAGCAGCAAGAGACAGGGCGCAACTAATGAAAAG. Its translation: CASSKRQGATNEK. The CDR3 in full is CASSKRQGATNEKLFF.

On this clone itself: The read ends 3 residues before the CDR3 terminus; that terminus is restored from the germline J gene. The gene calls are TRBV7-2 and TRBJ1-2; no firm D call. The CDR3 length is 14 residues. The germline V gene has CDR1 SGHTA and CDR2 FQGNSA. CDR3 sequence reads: CASSRQSGTDTYTF. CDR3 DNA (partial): TGTGCCAGCAGCCGTCAAAGTGGCACAGATACC. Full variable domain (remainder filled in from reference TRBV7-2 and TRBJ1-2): GAGVSQSPSNKVTEKGKDVELRCDPISGHTALYWYRQSLGQGLEFLIYFQGNSAPDKSGLPSDRFSAERTGGSVSTLTIQRTQQEDSAVYLCASSRQSGTDTYTFGSGTRLTVV.

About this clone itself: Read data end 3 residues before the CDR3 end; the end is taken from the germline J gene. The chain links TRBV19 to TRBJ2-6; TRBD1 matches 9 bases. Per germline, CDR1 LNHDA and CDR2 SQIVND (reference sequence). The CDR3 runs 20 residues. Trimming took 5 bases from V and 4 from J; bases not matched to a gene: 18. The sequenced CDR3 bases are TGTGCCAGTAGTCCACGATCGGGACAGGGAGGTTCTCTGGGGGCCAACGTC. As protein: CASSPRSGQGGSLGANV. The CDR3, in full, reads CASSPRSGQGGSLGANVLTF.

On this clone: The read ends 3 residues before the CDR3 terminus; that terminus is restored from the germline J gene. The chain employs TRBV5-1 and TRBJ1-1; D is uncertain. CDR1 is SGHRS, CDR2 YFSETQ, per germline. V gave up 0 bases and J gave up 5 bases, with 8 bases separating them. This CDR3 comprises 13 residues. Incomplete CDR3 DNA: TGCGCCAGCAGCTTGGTCCTAGGAACTGAA. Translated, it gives CASSLVLGTE. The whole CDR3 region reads CASSLVLGTEAFF.

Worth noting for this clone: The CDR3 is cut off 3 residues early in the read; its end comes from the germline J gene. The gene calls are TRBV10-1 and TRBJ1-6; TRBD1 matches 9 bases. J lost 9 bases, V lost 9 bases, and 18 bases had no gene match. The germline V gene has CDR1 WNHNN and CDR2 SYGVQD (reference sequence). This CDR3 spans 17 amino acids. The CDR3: CARDRGIESASCSPLHF. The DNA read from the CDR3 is TGCGCCAGAGACAGGGGGATCGAAAGTGCCTCCTGTTCACCC.

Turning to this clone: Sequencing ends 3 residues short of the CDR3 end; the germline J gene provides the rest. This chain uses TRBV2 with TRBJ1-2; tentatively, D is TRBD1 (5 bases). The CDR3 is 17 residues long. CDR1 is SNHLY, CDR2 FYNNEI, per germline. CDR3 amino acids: CASLRLAGGLVPRDYTF. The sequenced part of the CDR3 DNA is TGTGCCAGCTTACGACTAGCGGGGGGGTTGGTCCCCCGGGAC.